These 9 T cell receptor beta chains originate from one sample sequenced in a study of cytomegalovirus exposure and HLA in healthy donors. PCR primers comprised 60 Vbeta and 13 Jbeta primers. Produced via immunoSEQ multiplex PCR; TCRdb's table is partial and in-frame only. The sample yields under 200,000 clones, 82% seen once. Sample: PBMCs. These TCRs come from a girl aged 2 to 9 in good health and CMV-seropositive.

CDR3 bases: TGTGCCTGGATCCCCCGGGACTCATTCAATGAGCAGTTCTTC. It specifies CAWIPRDSFNEQFF. The rearrangement joins TRBV30 to TRBJ2-1; D possibly corresponds to TRBD2 (6 bases). The CDR3 loop spans 14 amino acids. V was cut by 4 bases and J by 6 bases, with 16 bases left in between. Germline CDR1 is GTSNPN and CDR2 is SVGIG (reference sequence).

The rearrangement uses TRBV5-1 and TRBJ2-3; D perhaps matches TRBD2 (6 bases). With 4 bases removed from V and 4 bases from J, the gap between germline ends came to 10 bases. Germline assignment: CDR1 SGHRS and CDR2 YFSETQ. CDR3 length: 13 residues. CDR3 amino acids: CASSRERADTQYF. CDR3 coding DNA: TGCGCCAGCAGCCGGGAGCGTGCAGATACGCAGTATTTT.

The count of this clone is one. The chain links TRBV25-1 to TRBJ1-3, with unresolved D. V lost 6 bases and J lost 0, with 18 bases in between. The CDR3 is 17 amino acids. Germline-derived CDR1 and CDR2 are MGHDK and SYGVNS. CDR3 region: CASRADPGTSSGNTIYF. CDR3 coding DNA: TGTGCCAGCAGAGCCGACCCGGGAACGAGCTCTGGAAACACCATATATTTT.

CDR3 sequence reads: CASSPTTSQSSYEQYF. The DNA of the CDR3 is TGTGCCAGCTCACCTACTACTAGCCAGAGCTCCTACGAGCAGTACTTC. The genes are TRBV18 and TRBJ2-7, with a weak D call TRBD2 (6 bases). The CDR3 totals 16 residues. CDR1 and CDR2 (germline): KGHSH, LQKENI. The ends were cut back, 3 bases at V and 0 bases at J, with 15 bases in the middle.

This clone turned up a few times. The genes are TRBV30 and TRBJ2-7; D is perhaps TRBD2 (6 bases). Germline V lookup: CDR1 GTSNPN, CDR2 SVGIG (reference sequence). The ends were cut back, 0 bases at V and 5 bases at J, with 11 bases in the middle. The CDR3 covers 13 residues. The CDR3 protein is CAWSVLAPDEQYF. CDR3 DNA: TGTGCCTGGAGTGTACTAGCTCCAGACGAGCAGTACTTC. Full variable domain (missing parts from reference TRBV30 and TRBJ2-7): SQTIHQWPATLVQPVGSPLSLECTVEGTSNPNLYWYRQAAGRGLQLLFYSVGIGQISSEVPQNLSASRPQDRQFILSSKKLLLSDSGFYLCAWSVLAPDEQYFGPGTRLTVT.

This clone was seen just once. CDR3 coding DNA: TGCGCCAGCAGCCCCCGCCCCCTGTCGGACTACCCACGAACCCGTAGCACAGATACGCAGTATTTT. This sequence encodes CASSPRPLSDYPRTRSTDTQYF. The chain joins TRBV4-1 to TRBJ2-3; tentative D call: TRBD2 (6 bases). V dropped 4 bases and J dropped 0 bases, with 32 bases sitting between them. The CDR3 spans 22 residues. The germline gives CDR1 MGHRA, CDR2 YSYEKL.

This chain's CDR3 is CASSVGQGPNQPQHF. The CDR3 DNA follows: TGTGCCAGCAGCGTCGGACAGGGCCCAAATCAGCCCCAGCATTTT. J is TRBJ1-5 and V is TRBV5-8; 8 bases are a match to TRBD1. After removal of 4 bases from V and 4 bases from J, the junction contained 7 bases not matched to a gene. The CDR3 runs 15 residues. CDR1 is SGHTS and CDR2 is YDEGEE in the germline V gene.

The chain combines TRBV21-1 with TRBJ1-4; no check of the table's D call, TRBD1, against the DNA was made. TRBV21-1 is marked as a pseudogene. The CDR3 is 14 amino acids. The CDR3 DNA sequence: TGTGCCAGCAGCATTCCAGGGGGCAATGAAAAACTGTTTTTT. Translation gives CASSIPGGNEKLFF.

This rearrangement joins TRBV30 to TRBJ1-1, with D possibly matching TRBD1 (5 bases). V was trimmed by 1 base and J by 0 bases, leaving 12 bases between them. The CDR3 is 15 residues long. Germline V gene lookup returns CDR1 GTSNPN and CDR2 SVGIG (reference sequence). CDR3 amino acids: CAWSGGVSMNTEAFF. The CDR3 region has the DNA TGTGCCTGGAGTGGGGGGGTCTCCATGAACACTGAAGCTTTCTTT. The full variable domain, rest sourced from reference TRBV30 and TRBJ1-1, is SQTIHQWPATLVQPVGSPLSLECTVEGTSNPNLYWYRQAAGRGLQLLFYSVGIGQISSEVPQNLSASRPQDRQFILSSKKLLLSDSGFYLCAWSGGVSMNTEAFFGQGTRLTVV.